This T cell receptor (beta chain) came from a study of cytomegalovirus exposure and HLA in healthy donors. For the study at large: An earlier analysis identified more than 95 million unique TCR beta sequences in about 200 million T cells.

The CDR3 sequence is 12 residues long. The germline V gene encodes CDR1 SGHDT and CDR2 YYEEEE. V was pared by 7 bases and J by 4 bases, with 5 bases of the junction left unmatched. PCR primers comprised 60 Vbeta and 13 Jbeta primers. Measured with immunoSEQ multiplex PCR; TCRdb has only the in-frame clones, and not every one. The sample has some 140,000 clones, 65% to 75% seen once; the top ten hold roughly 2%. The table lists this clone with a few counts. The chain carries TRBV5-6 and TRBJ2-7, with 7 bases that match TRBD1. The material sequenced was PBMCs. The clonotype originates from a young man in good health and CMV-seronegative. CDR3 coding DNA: TGTGCCAGCGAATCGACAGGGTACGAGCAGTACTTC. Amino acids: CASESTGYEQYF.